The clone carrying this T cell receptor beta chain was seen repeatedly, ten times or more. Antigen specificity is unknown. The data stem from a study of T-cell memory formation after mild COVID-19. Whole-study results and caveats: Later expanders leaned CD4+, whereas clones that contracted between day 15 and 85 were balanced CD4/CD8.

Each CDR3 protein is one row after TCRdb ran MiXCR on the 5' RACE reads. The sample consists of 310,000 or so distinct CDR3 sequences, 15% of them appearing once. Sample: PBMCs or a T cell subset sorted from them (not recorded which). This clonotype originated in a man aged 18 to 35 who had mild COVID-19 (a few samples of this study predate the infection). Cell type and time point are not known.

DNA for the CDR3: TGTGCCAGCACCAGGCCCGGACAGGGTGAAAATGAAGCTTTCTTT. It encodes CASTRPGQGENEAFF. The chain links TRBV12-3 or TRBV12-4 to TRBJ1-1; 8 bases match TRBD1. This CDR3 comprises 15 residues. Trimming removed 7 bases from V and 7 bases from J; junction bases left unmatched: 14.